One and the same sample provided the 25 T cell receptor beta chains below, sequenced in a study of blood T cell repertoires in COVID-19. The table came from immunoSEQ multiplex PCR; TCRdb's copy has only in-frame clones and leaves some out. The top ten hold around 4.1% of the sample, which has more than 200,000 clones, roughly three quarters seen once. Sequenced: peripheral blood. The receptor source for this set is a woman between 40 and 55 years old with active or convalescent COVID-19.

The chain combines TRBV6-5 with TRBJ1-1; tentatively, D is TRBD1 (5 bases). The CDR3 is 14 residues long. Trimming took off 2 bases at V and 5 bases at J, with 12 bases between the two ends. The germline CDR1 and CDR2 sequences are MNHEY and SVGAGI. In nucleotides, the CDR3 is TGTGCCAGCAGTTACGCCCGGCAGGGTACTGAAGCTTTCTTT. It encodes CASSYARQGTEAFF.

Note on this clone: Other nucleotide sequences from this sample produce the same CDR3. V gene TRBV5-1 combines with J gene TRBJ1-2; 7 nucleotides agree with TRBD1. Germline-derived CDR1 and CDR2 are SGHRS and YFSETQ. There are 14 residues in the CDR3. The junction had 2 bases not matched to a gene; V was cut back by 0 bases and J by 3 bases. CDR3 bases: TGCGCCAGCAGCTTGGCAGGGGGAGACTATGGCTACACCTTC. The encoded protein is CASSLAGGDYGYTF.

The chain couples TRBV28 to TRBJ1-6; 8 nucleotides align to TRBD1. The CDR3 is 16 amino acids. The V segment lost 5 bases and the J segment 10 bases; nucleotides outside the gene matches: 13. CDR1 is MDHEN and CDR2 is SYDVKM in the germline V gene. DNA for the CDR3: TGTGCCAGCAGTCCGGCCACGACAGGGGCAGAATCACCCCTCCACTTT. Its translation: CASSPATTGAESPLHF.

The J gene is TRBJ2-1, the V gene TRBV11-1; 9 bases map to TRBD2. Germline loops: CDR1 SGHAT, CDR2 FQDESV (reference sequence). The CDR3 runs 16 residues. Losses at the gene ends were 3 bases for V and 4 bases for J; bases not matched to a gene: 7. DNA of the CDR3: TGTGCCAGCAGCTTCGATAGCGGGGGTCATTACAATGAGCAGTTCTTC. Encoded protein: CASSFDSGGHYNEQFF.

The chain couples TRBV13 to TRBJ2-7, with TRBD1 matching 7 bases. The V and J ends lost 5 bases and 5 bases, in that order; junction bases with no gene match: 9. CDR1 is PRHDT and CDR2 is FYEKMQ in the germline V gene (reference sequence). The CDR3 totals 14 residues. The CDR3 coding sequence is TGTGCCAGCAGCATCGGGACAGAGATCAACGAGCAGTACTTC. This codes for CASSIGTEINEQYF.

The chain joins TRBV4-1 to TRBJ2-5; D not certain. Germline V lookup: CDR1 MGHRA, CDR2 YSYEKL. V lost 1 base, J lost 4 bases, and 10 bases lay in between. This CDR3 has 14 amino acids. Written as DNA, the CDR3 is TGCGCCAGCAGCCAAGGGTTGAGGATAGAGACCCAGTACTTC. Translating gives CASSQGLRIETQYF.

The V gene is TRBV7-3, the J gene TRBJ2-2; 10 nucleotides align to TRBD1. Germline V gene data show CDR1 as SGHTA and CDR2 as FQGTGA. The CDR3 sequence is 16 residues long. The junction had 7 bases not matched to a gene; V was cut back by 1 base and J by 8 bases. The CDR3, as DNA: TGTGCCAGCAGCTTAAGACAGGGGGCGTCTTATGGGGAGCTGTTTTTT. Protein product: CASSLRQGASYGELFF. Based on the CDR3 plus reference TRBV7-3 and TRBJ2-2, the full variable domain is GAGVSQTPSNKVTEKGKYVELRCDPISGHTALYWYRQSLGQGPEFLIYFQGTGAADDSGLPNDRFFAVRPEGSVSTLKIQRTERGDSAVYLCASSLRQGASYGELFFGEGSRLTVL.

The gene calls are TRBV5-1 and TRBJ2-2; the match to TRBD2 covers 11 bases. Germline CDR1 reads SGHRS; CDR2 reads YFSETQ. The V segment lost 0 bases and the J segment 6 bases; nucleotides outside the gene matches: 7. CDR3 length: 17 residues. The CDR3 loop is CASSLASGGLYSGELFF. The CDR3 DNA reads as TGCGCCAGCAGCTTGGCTAGCGGGGGGCTATACTCCGGGGAGCTGTTTTTT.

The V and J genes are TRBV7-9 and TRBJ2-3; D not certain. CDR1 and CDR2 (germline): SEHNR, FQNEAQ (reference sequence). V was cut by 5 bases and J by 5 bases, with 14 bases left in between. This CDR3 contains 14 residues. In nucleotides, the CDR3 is TGTGCCAGCAGCCGCACCATCCCCAGAGATACGCAGTATTTT. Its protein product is CASSRTIPRDTQYF.

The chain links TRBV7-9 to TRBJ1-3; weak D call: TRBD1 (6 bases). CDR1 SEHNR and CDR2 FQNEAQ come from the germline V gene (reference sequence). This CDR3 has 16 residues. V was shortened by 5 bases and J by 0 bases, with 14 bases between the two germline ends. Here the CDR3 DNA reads TGTGCCAGCAGCCCTTCGACAGGACCCTCTGGAAACACCATATATTTT. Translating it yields CASSPSTGPSGNTIYF.

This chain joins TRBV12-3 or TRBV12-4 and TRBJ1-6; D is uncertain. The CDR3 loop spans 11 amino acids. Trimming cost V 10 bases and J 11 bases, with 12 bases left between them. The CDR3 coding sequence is TGTGCCACCTCGACGAGGACACCCCTCCACTTT. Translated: CATSTRTPLHF.

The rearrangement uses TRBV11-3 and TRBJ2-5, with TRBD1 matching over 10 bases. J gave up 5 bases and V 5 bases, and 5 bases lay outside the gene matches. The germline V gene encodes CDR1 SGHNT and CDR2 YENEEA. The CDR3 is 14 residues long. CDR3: CASSPTGGYETQYF. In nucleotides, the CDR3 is TGTGCCAGCAGCCCGACAGGGGGCTATGAGACCCAGTACTTC.

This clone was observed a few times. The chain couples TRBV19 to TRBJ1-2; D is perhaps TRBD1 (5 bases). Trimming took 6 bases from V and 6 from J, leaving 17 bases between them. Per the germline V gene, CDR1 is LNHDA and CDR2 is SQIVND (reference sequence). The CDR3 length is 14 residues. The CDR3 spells CASRSGGEMDGYTF. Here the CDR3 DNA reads TGTGCCAGTAGGTCCGGGGGGGAAATGGATGGCTACACCTTC.

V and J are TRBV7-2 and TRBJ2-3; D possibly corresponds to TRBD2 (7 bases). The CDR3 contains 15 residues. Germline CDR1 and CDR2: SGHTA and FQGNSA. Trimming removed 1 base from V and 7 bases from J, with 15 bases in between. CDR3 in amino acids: CASSLVLGGGNTQYF. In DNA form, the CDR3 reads TGTGCCAGCAGCTTAGTACTAGGGGGGGGAAATACGCAGTATTTT. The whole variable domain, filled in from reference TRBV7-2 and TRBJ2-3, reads GAGVSQSPSNKVTEKGKDVELRCDPISGHTALYWYRQSLGQGLEFLIYFQGNSAPDKSGLPSDRFSAERTGGSVSTLTIQRTQQEDSAVYLCASSLVLGGGNTQYFGPGTRLTVL.

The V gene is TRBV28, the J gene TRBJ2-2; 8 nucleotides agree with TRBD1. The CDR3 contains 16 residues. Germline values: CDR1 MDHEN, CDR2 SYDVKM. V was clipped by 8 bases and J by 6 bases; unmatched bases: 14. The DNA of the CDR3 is TGTGCCAGCGGTATTCCCGGGACAGGTGTGTCCGGGGAGCTGTTTTTT. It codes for CASGIPGTGVSGELFF.

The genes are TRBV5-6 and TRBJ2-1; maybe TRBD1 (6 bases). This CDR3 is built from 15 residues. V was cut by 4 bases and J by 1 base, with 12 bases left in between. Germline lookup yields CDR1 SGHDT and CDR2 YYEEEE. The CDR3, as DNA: TGTGCCAGCAGCCCCGGGCAGGGGTCCTACAATGAGCAGTTCTTC. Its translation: CASSPGQGSYNEQFF.

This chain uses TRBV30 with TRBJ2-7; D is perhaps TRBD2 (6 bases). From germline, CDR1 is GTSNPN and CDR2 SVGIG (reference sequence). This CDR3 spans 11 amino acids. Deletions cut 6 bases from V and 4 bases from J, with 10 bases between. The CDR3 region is CACQGGYEQYF. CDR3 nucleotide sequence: TGTGCCTGTCAAGGAGGGTACGAGCAGTACTTC.

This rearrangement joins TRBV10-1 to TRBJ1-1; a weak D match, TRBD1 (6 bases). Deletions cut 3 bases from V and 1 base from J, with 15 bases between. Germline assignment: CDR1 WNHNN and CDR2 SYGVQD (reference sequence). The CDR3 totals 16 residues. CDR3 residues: CASSEIGTPPNTEAFF. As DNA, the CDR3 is TGCGCCAGCAGTGAAATCGGGACACCCCCGAACACTGAAGCTTTCTTT.

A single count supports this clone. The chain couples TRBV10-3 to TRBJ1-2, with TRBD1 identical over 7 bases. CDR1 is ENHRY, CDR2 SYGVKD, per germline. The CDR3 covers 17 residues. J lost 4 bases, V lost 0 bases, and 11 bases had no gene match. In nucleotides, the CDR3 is TGTGCCATCAGTGAGTCAACAAACCCGACAGGGACCTATGGCTACACCTTC. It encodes CAISESTNPTGTYGYTF.

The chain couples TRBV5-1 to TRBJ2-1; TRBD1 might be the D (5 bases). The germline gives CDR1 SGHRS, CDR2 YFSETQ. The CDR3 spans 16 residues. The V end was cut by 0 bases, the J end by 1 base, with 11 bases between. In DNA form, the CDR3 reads TGCGCCAGCAGCTTGGAACAGGCAAGGTCCTACAATGAGCAGTTCTTC. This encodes CASSLEQARSYNEQFF. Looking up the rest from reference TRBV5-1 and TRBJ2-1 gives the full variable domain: KAGVTQTPRYLIKTRGQQVTLSCSPISGHRSVSWYQQTPGQGLQFLFEYFSETQRNKGNFPGRFSGRQFSNSRSEMNVSTLELGDSALYLCASSLEQARSYNEQFFGPGTRLTVL.

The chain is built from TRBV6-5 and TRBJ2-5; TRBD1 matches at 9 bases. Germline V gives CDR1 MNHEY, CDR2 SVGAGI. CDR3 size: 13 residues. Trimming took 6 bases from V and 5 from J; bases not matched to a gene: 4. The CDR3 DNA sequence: TGTGCCAGCAGATCTACAGGGGGCGAGACCCAGTACTTC. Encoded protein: CASRSTGGETQYF.

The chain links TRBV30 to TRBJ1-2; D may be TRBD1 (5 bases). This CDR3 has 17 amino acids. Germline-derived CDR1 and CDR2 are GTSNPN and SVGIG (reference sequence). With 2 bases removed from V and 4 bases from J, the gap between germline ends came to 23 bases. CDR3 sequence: CAWSPRVGGKNLYGYTF. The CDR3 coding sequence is TGTGCCTGGAGTCCCAGGGTCGGGGGAAAAAACCTCTATGGCTACACCTTC. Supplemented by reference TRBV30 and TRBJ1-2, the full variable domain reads SQTIHQWPATLVQPVGSPLSLECTVEGTSNPNLYWYRQAAGRGLQLLFYSVGIGQISSEVPQNLSASRPQDRQFILSSKKLLLSDSGFYLCAWSPRVGGKNLYGYTFGSGTRLTVV.

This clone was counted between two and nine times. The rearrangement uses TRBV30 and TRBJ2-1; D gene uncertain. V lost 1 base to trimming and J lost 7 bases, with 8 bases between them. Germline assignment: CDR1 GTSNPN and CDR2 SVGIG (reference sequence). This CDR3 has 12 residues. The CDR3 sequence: CAWSALTNEQFF. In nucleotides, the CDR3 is TGTGCCTGGAGTGCCCTAACGAATGAGCAGTTCTTC.

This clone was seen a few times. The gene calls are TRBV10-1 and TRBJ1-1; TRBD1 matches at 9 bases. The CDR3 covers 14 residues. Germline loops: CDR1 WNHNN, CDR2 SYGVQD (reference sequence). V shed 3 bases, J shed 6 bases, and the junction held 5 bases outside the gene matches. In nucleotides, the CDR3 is TGCGCCAGCAGTGAAGGGGACAGGGTCCCTGAAGCTTTCTTT. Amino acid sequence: CASSEGDRVPEAFF.

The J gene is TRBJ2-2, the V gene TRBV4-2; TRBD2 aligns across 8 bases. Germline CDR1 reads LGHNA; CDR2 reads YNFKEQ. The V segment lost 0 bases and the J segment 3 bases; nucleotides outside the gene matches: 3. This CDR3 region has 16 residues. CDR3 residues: CASSQEASGYTGELFF. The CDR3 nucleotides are TGTGCCAGCAGCCAAGAGGCTAGCGGGTACACCGGGGAGCTGTTTTTT.